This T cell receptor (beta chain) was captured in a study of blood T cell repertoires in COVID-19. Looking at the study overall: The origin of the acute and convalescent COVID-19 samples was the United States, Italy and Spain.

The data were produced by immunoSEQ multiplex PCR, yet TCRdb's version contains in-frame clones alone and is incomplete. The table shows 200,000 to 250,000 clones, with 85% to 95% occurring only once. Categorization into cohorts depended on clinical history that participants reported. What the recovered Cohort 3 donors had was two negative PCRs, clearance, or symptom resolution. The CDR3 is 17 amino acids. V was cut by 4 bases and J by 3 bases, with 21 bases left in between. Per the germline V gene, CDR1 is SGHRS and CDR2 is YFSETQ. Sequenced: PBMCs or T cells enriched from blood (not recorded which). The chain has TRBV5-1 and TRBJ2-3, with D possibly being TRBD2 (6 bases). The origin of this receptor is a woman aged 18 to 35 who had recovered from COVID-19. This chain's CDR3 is CASSLALSGLKTDTQYF. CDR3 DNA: TGCGCCAGCAGCCTGGCACTAAGCGGGCTTAAAACAGATACGCAGTATTTT.